Detailed here is one T cell receptor (beta chain). This entry comes from a study of blood T cell repertoires in COVID-19. Participants were aged about 18 to 89 years from 20 to 30 US areas. Cohorts were determined from participant-reported clinical history. Individuals in the exposed group had encountered a COVID-19 case within 2 weeks preceding study entry. There are 12 residues in the CDR3. V was cut by 6 bases and J by 6 bases, with 11 bases left in between. Germline CDR1 and CDR2: SGHTA and FQGTGA. The protocol was immunoSEQ multiplex PCR, while the TCRdb copy is restricted to in-frame clones and leaves out a portion. The table records 240,000 or so clones, 70% to 90% of them present only once.

The TCR sequence derives from a man between 45 and 60 years old who had been exposed to COVID-19. The V and J genes are TRBV7-3 and TRBJ1-1, with a possible D match to TRBD1 (6 bases). The sample consisted of PBMCs or T cells enriched from blood (not recorded which). The CDR3 spells CASRLDRSEAFF. The CDR3 DNA is TGTGCCAGCAGGCTTGACAGGTCTGAAGCTTTCTTT.